This TCR beta chain was obtained from a study of human thymus T cells. The table lists this clone with a few counts. Its cognate antigen is unknown. Resected material from corrective heart surgery provided the thymus tissue analysed. TCRdb's table, derived via immunoSEQ multiplex PCR, lists solely in-frame clones and lacks some. The data show tens of thousands of clones, with 85% to 95% seen just once and around 0.034% held by the top ten. Study-wide findings and caveats: In thymic and blood repertoires alike, V and J usage looked biased.

This CDR3 has 13 amino acids. Germline V CDR1 and CDR2: SGHAT, FQNNGV. V lost 5 bases and J 2 bases, leaving 9 bases between the germline ends. Sequenced input: thymus tissue. This chain uses TRBV11-2 with TRBJ1-2; tentatively, D is TRBD1 (5 bases). The sequence derives from a girl under three years old with a congenital heart defect but otherwise immunologically healthy. The CDR3 loop reads CASSPKGNYGYTF. CDR3 nucleotides: TGTGCCAGCAGCCCGAAGGGGAACTATGGCTACACCTTC.